This T cell receptor beta chain was identified during a study of cytomegalovirus exposure and HLA in healthy donors. Regarding the study as a whole: Later on, an analysis found that several of the most significant clusters appeared to be linked to common viral pathogens, which included parvovirus B19. A classifier reportedly called cytomegalovirus status with high sensitivity and specificity.

PCR involved 60 Vbeta and 13 Jbeta primers. Generated by immunoSEQ multiplex PCR, the TCRdb table keeps only in-frame clones and is missing some. The table lists roughly 120,000 clones, roughly four fifths of them singletons. This clone was seen a handful of times. The antigen remains undetermined. Germline V gene sequence: CDR1 SEHNR, CDR2 FQNEAQ (reference sequence). Trimming took 5 bases from V and 7 from J; bases not matched to a gene: 13. The CDR3 sequence is 16 residues long. The sequenced sample was PBMCs. The chain has TRBV7-9 and TRBJ2-5, with 10 nucleotides matching TRBD2. This TCR was sampled from a woman between 45 and 65 years old in good health and CMV-seropositive. CDR3 sequence reads: CASSPRLAGDSGTQYF. For the CDR3, the DNA is TGTGCCAGCAGCCCAAGGCTAGCGGGGGACTCGGGGACCCAGTACTTC.